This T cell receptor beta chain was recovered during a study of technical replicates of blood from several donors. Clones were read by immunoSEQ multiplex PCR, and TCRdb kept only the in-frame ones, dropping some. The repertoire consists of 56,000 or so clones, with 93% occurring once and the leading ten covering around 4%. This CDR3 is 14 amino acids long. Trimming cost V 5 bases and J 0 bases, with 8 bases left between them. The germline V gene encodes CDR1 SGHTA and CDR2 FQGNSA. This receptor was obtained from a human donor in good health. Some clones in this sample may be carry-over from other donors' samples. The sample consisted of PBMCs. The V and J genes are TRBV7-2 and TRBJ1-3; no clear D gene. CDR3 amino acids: CASSGGISGNTIYF. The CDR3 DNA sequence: TGTGCCAGCAGCGGAGGGATCTCTGGAAACACCATATATTTT.